These 4 T cell receptor beta chains originate from one sample sequenced in a study of T cell responses to AZD1222 COVID-19 vaccine. Clones were read by immunoSEQ multiplex PCR, and TCRdb kept only the in-frame ones, dropping some. The table shows around 170,000 clones, with roughly nine tenths occurring only once. Sequencing was performed on peripheral blood, taken on day 0 of AZD1222 vaccination. The receptors shown here come from an adult in good health.

The chain couples TRBV11-3 to TRBJ2-7; TRBD1 or TRBD2 may be the D gene (5 bases each). CDR1 is SGHNT, CDR2 YENEEA, per germline. V gave up 6 bases and J gave up 3 bases, with 15 bases separating them. This CDR3 region has 14 residues. The CDR3 nucleotides read TGTGCCAGCAGTGATCGGGACCATTTCTACGAGCAGTACTTC. As protein: CASSDRDHFYEQYF.

The CDR3 reads CATSRGGRTDTQYF. In DNA form, the CDR3 reads TGTGCCACCAGCAGAGGCGGCAGGACAGATACGCAGTATTTT. The V and J genes are TRBV15 and TRBJ2-3; D ambiguous. The germline gives CDR1 LNHNV, CDR2 YYDKDF (reference sequence). This CDR3 has 14 amino acids. V lost 1 base, J lost 3 bases, and 8 bases lay in between. Complete variable domain (other parts from reference TRBV15 and TRBJ2-3): DAMVIQNPRYQVTQFGKPVTLSCSQTLNHNVMYWYQQKSSQAPKLLFHYYDKDFNNEADTPDNFQSRRPNTSFCFLDIRSPGLGDTAMYLCATSRGGRTDTQYFGPGTRLTVL.

The genes are TRBV15 and TRBJ1-5; TRBD1 might be the D (5 bases). The germline V gene has CDR1 LNHNV and CDR2 YYDKDF (reference sequence). The CDR3 is 17 amino acids. Trimming left V 5 bases short and J 0 bases short, with 17 bases between. The CDR3 DNA reads as TGTGCCACCAGCGCAGGGACCGGGTACTATAGCAATCAGCCCCAGCATTTT. This sequence encodes CATSAGTGYYSNQPQHF.

The J gene is TRBJ1-3, the V gene TRBV10-3; a weak D match, TRBD1 (6 bases). CDR1 ENHRY and CDR2 SYGVKD come from the germline V gene. Trimming left V 6 bases short and J 1 base short, with 7 bases between. The CDR3 length is 13 residues. The CDR3 reads CAIRQGSGNTIYF. The DNA for the CDR3 is TGTGCCATCAGGCAGGGGTCTGGAAACACCATATATTTT.